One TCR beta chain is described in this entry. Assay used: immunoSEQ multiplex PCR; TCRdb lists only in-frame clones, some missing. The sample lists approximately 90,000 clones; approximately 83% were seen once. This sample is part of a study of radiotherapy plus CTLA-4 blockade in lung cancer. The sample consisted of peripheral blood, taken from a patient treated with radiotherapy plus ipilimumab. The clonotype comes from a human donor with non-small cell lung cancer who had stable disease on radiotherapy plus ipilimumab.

CDR3 residues: CASSFQAYGYTF. The CDR3 coding sequence is TGTGCCAGCAGTTTCCAGGCCTATGGCTACACCTTC. The V and J genes are TRBV28 and TRBJ1-2; D unclear. The CDR3 is 12 residues long. Trimming took 3 bases from V and 4 from J, leaving 6 bases between them. Germline V gene lookup returns CDR1 MDHEN and CDR2 SYDVKM.